This passage covers 17 T cell receptor beta chains from one sample sequenced in a study of blood T cell repertoires in COVID-19. Generated by immunoSEQ multiplex PCR, the TCRdb table keeps only in-frame clones and is missing some. The sample includes about 77,000 clones, approximately 80% of them seen just once. The sample was peripheral blood. The receptors originated from a woman in her sixties or seventies with acute or convalescent COVID-19.

This chain uses TRBV4-1 with TRBJ1-1; no definite D call. Germline V gene sequence: CDR1 MGHRA, CDR2 YSYEKL. The CDR3 spans 14 residues. Trimming cost V 0 bases and J 6 bases, with 11 bases left between them. In DNA form, the CDR3 reads TGCGCCAGCAGCCAAGAAGTCCAGGCGCCTGAAGCTTTCTTT. Translation gives CASSQEVQAPEAFF.

This clone was seen a few times. The J gene is TRBJ2-7, the V gene TRBV10-3; 7 nucleotides align to TRBD1. V shed 10 bases, J shed 2 bases, and the junction held 8 bases outside the gene matches. The CDR3 is 13 amino acids. The germline CDR1 and CDR2 sequences are ENHRY and SYGVKD. CDR3 sequence (DNA): TGTGCCACGAGCCCTGGGACAGCCTACGAGCAGTACTTC. It encodes CATSPGTAYEQYF.

The CDR3, as DNA: TGCAGCGTTGAGGGCTCTCAGGGGAACACCGGGGAGCTGTTTTTT. It is translated as CSVEGSQGNTGELFF. This chain links TRBV29-1 with TRBJ2-2; tentative D call: TRBD1 (5 bases). Trimming left V 3 bases short and J 1 base short, with 12 bases between. This CDR3 has 15 residues. Germline CDR1 SQVTM, CDR2 ANQGSEA.

CDR3 sequence: CASSSGQGVKGANVLTF. In nucleotides, the CDR3 is TGTGCCAGCAGCTCGGGACAGGGGGTGAAAGGGGCCAACGTCCTGACTTTC. The genes are TRBV7-9 and TRBJ2-6; 11 nucleotides align to TRBD1. In germline, CDR1 is SEHNR, CDR2 FQNEAQ (reference sequence). The CDR3 is 17 amino acids. With V trimmed by 4 bases and J by 4 bases, 6 bases remained unmatched.

This chain links TRBV2 with TRBJ2-7; no definite D call. V shed 7 bases and J shed 0 bases, with 13 bases lying between them. The CDR3 is made up of 14 amino acids. From germline, CDR1 is SNHLY and CDR2 FYNNEI. CDR3 region: CASKSSFSSYEQYF. CDR3 in DNA: TGTGCCAGCAAATCCTCGTTTAGCTCCTACGAGCAGTACTTC.

CDR3 residues: CASSYDRADGYTF. The CDR3 nucleotides are TGCGCCAGCAGCTATGACAGGGCTGACGGCTACACCTTC. This chain uses TRBV5-1 with TRBJ1-2, with 7 bases identical to TRBD1. V lost 3 bases and J lost 8; bases outside the gene matches: 7. From germline, CDR1 is SGHRS and CDR2 YFSETQ. The CDR3 is 13 residues long. The full variable domain, completed using reference TRBV5-1 and TRBJ1-2, is KAGVTQTPRYLIKTRGQQVTLSCSPISGHRSVSWYQQTPGQGLQFLFEYFSETQRNKGNFPGRFSGRQFSNSRSEMNVSTLELGDSALYLCASSYDRADGYTFGSGTRLTVV.

The gene calls are TRBV28 and TRBJ2-2; no firm D call. The CDR3 totals 12 residues. V was trimmed by 5 bases and J by 2 bases, leaving 3 bases between them. Germline values: CDR1 MDHEN, CDR2 SYDVKM. The CDR3 nucleotides read TGTGCCAGCAGTCTCAACACCGGGGAGCTGTTTTTT. Its protein is CASSLNTGELFF.

CDR3 DNA: TGCGCCAGCAGCCAAGGGACAGGTGCCCTTGGCTACACCTTC. Translating it yields CASSQGTGALGYTF. The chain uses TRBV4-1 and TRBJ1-2; 7 bases map to TRBD1. The CDR3 has 14 amino acids. Germline values: CDR1 MGHRA, CDR2 YSYEKL. With 1 base clipped from V and 7 bases from J, the junction kept 6 bases outside the gene matches.

The chain joins TRBV5-1 to TRBJ2-3, with 7 bases matching TRBD2. This CDR3 is 16 amino acids long. Germline CDR1 and CDR2: SGHRS and YFSETQ. Unmatched junction bases numbered 8, after V lost 0 bases and J lost 4 bases. CDR3 protein: CASSLAASSGADTQYF. DNA of the CDR3: TGCGCCAGCAGCTTGGCCGCGTCTAGCGGAGCAGATACGCAGTATTTT.

The chain recombines TRBV5-6 with TRBJ1-2; 9 bases fit TRBD1. The CDR3 is made up of 15 amino acids. V dropped 4 bases and J dropped 8; count of bases not matched to a gene: 12. Germline CDR1 SGHDT, CDR2 YYEEEE. The CDR3 region is CASSVRDRDRWGYTF. The CDR3 DNA follows: TGTGCCAGCAGCGTAAGGGACAGGGATCGTTGGGGCTACACCTTC.

The chain recombines TRBV28 with TRBJ1-6; 7 positions agree with TRBD1. In germline, CDR1 is MDHEN, CDR2 SYDVKM. The CDR3 is 16 amino acids. The J segment lost 3 bases and the V segment lost 4 bases, leaving 6 bases of the junction unmatched. This CDR3 reads CASSSWDSGYNSPLHF. The CDR3 DNA reads as TGTGCCAGCAGTTCATGGGACAGCGGCTATAATTCACCCCTCCACTTT.

This chain uses TRBV3-1 (or the pseudogene TRBV3-2) with TRBJ2-7; maybe TRBD2 (6 bases). The CDR3 is 14 amino acids. Trimming stripped 6 bases from V and 4 bases from J, with 16 bases between. Germline V CDR1 and CDR2: LGHDT, YNNKEL (reference sequence). This CDR3 reads CASSSGTGAYEQYF. The CDR3 DNA follows: TGTGCCAGCAGTTCAGGGACTGGAGCTTACGAGCAGTACTTC.

The chain uses TRBV6-5 and TRBJ1-2, with 8 positions matching TRBD1. The germline V gene has CDR1 MNHEY and CDR2 SVGAGI. The CDR3 runs to 14 residues. V shed 6 bases, J shed 1 base, and the junction held 4 bases outside the gene matches. The CDR3 DNA reads as TGTGCCAGCAGCTTTGACAGGGGTAACTATGGCTACACCTTC. Translation: CASSFDRGNYGYTF.

This clone was picked up one time. This chain connects TRBV7-9 to TRBJ2-5, with 11 bases matching TRBD2. This CDR3 comprises 14 residues. The germline gives CDR1 SEHNR, CDR2 FQNEAQ (reference sequence). V was clipped by 3 bases and J by 4 bases; unmatched bases: 1. CDR3 in amino acids: CASSFSGGGETQYF. In DNA, the CDR3 is TGTGCCAGCAGCTTTAGCGGGGGGGGAGAGACCCAGTACTTC.

The V call is TRBV18, the J call TRBJ2-1; 7 positions match TRBD2. V was clipped by 6 bases and J by 0 bases; unmatched bases: 8. This CDR3 has 16 amino acids. Germline CDR1 and CDR2: KGHSH and LQKENI. The DNA of the CDR3 is TGTGCCAGCTCTCCCAGGGCGGGGGACTCCTACAATGAGCAGTTCTTC. Its translation is CASSPRAGDSYNEQFF.

The J gene is TRBJ2-2, the V gene TRBV7-9; 10 bases fit TRBD1. Germline trimming cut 5 bases from V and 5 bases from J; bases unmatched to any gene: 5. This CDR3 region has 15 residues. Germline loops: CDR1 SEHNR, CDR2 FQNEAQ (reference sequence). The CDR3 protein is CASSPGTGVTGELFF. In nucleotides, the CDR3 is TGTGCCAGCAGCCCCGGGACAGGGGTAACCGGGGAGCTGTTTTTT.

This sequence joins TRBV9 and TRBJ1-3, with TRBD1 as a possible D gene (6 bases). CDR3 length: 17 residues. Trimming left V 0 bases short and J 1 base short, with 14 bases between. Germline-derived CDR1 and CDR2 are SGDLS and YYNGEE. The CDR3 is CASSVGGGGQSGNTIYF. In DNA form, the CDR3 reads TGTGCCAGCAGCGTAGGTGGGGGGGGCCAGTCTGGAAACACCATATATTTT.